One and the same sample provided the 9 T cell receptor beta chains below, sequenced in a study of T cell responses to AZD1222 COVID-19 vaccine (TCRdb year 2021). Libraries were constructed by the immunoSEQ multiplex PCR assay. Here the immuneACCESS table is served through TCRdb, limited to in-frame sequences with V and J called. Missing clones are a known gap in these copies; in checked studies unresolved V genes cover under half, and the rest lacks a known reason. The sample includes 100,000 to 150,000 clones, with approximately 90% observed a single time. The ten most abundant clones make up around 0.99% of the sample. The time point label, as the study defines it: about 28 days (+/-7) after the second vaccine dose. Sequenced material: peripheral blood, taken 28 days after the second AZD1222 dose. The receptors were sampled from an adult who received the AZD1222 COVID-19 vaccine.

This chain links TRBV6-1 with TRBJ2-7; maybe TRBD1 (6 bases). Germline lookup yields CDR1 MNHNS and CDR2 SASEGT. The CDR3 has 15 amino acids. V was cut by 2 bases and J by 3 bases, with 14 bases left in between. The CDR3 protein is CASSEWVQGYYEQYF. CDR3 in DNA: TGTGCCAGCAGTGAATGGGTACAGGGATACTACGAGCAGTACTTC.

This chain connects TRBV5-1 to TRBJ1-2; TRBD1 matches at 7 bases. From germline, CDR1 is SGHRS and CDR2 YFSETQ. After removal of 2 bases from V and 8 bases from J, the junction contained 6 bases not matched to a gene. CDR3 length: 13 amino acids. The CDR3 DNA follows: TGCGCCAGCAGCTTTGACAGGGTAAACGGCTACACCTTC. It is translated as CASSFDRVNGYTF. Variable domain in full (rest from reference TRBV5-1 and TRBJ1-2): KAGVTQTPRYLIKTRGQQVTLSCSPISGHRSVSWYQQTPGQGLQFLFEYFSETQRNKGNFPGRFSGRQFSNSRSEMNVSTLELGDSALYLCASSFDRVNGYTFGSGTRLTVV.

This clone came up once. CDR3 DNA sequence: TGCGCCAGCAGCCTCTCTCTTTTCCCGGGACAGGCGACACAGATCTTCAATCAGCCCCAGCATTTT. It codes for CASSLSLFPGQATQIFNQPQHF. The chain employs TRBV4-1 and TRBJ1-5, with 8 bases aligning to TRBD1. This CDR3 spans 22 amino acids. The trim removed 4 bases at V and 3 bases at J, leaving 26 bases unmatched. Germline CDR1 is MGHRA and CDR2 is YSYEKL.

V and J are TRBV1 and TRBJ1-2. TRBV1 is a recognized pseudogene. This CDR3 region has 14 residues. The CDR3 DNA reads TGCACCAGCAGCAAGGACGTCGATAACTATGGCTACACCTTC. Protein sequence: CTSSKDVDNYGYTF.

This clone was observed a single time. The CDR3 nucleotides are TGTGCCAGTAGTTGGACTAGCGGGAGTAGTGATACGCAGTATTTT. Translating it yields CASSWTSGSSDTQYF. The chain has TRBV19 and TRBJ2-3; TRBD2 agrees at 13 bases. Trimming took 5 bases from V and 6 from J; bases not matched to a gene: 5. CDR1 is LNHDA, CDR2 SQIVND, per germline (reference sequence). The CDR3 consists of 15 residues.

This clone was seen more than once but under ten times. The chain links TRBV5-1 to TRBJ2-3; 14 positions match TRBD2. The CDR3 sequence is 16 residues long. Germline V CDR1 and CDR2: SGHRS, YFSETQ. The ends lost 4 bases at V and 3 bases at J; junction bases unmatched: 4. The CDR3 nucleotides are TGCGCCAGCAGCCGGAGACTAGCGGGAGGGACAGATACGCAGTATTTT. It specifies CASSRRLAGGTDTQYF.

The chain recombines TRBV18 with TRBJ1-2; the D gene is possibly TRBD1 (5 bases). This CDR3 has 14 amino acids. The germline V gene encodes CDR1 KGHSH and CDR2 LQKENI. Trimming took 6 bases from V and 2 from J, leaving 13 bases between them. Written as DNA, the CDR3 is TGTGCCAGCTCCCGGGGCCAGCACAACTATGGCTACACCTTC. It translates to CASSRGQHNYGYTF.

The chain employs TRBV19 and TRBJ1-3; no definite D call. CDR1 and CDR2 from the germline V gene are LNHDA and SQIVND (reference sequence). Trimming left V 4 bases short and J 3 bases short, with 16 bases between. This CDR3 has 16 amino acids. CDR3 sequence (DNA): TGTGCCAGTAGTACGCTGGGCCAGACCCGTGGAAACACCATATATTTT. Residues: CASSTLGQTRGNTIYF.

The rearrangement uses TRBV5-1 and TRBJ1-2, with D perhaps matching TRBD1 (5 bases). V lost 6 bases to trimming and J lost 6 bases, with 6 bases between them. This CDR3 is 10 amino acids long. The germline V gene encodes CDR1 SGHRS and CDR2 YFSETQ. The CDR3 DNA reads TGCGCCAGCACGACAGATGGCTACACCTTC. It translates to CASTTDGYTF.